This record covers a single T cell receptor beta chain. This clone came up once. The specificity of this receptor is unknown. The sample holds no much larger clone one base away, and base qualities are not on file. Collaborating institutions collected whole blood in K2EDTA tubes following their own protocols. For TCRbeta analysis, collaborator samples were shipped as frozen whole blood, as isolated PBMCs, or as DNA extracted from either sample type. This sample was taken from a study of blood T cell repertoires in COVID-19 (dated by TCRdb to 2019 to 2021). For the wider study: Collaborator samples came from the United States, Italy and Spain and covered acute and convalescent phases of COVID-19. The material from the prospective study consisted of cDNA or gDNA derived from T cells, B-cell-depleted T cells, or PBMCs. Subjects who had been exposed to COVID-19, were actively infected with it, or had recovered from it provided the deeply sampled blood TCRbeta repertoires that made up the dataset. The repertoires were released in a freely available public database meant as a resource for research on the immune response to SARS-CoV-2. Samples came from the ongoing ImmuneRACE study (first 160 participants) plus 1,254 subjects from 6 global collaborators. Nearly every sample came with metadata listing a de-identified subject ID, COVID-19 status, age in years and sex. Where available, HLA class I and class II types were taken from metadata supplied by the sample provider and were not determined by assay-based typing. Paper-wide results and their limitations: How much clinical and demographic metadata was included differed by source and by participant, and the metadata was provided uncurated.

The CDR3 measures 12 amino acids from cysteine to phenylalanine. Only the CDR3 DNA stays, 36 bases, in frame from base 1. A distance of 8 bases separates the germline ends of V and J, which lose 3 bases and 10 bases respectively. The germline V gene (reference sequence) specifies SGHNT as CDR1 and YYREEE as CDR2. The immunoSEQ Assay, a bias-controlled multiplex PCR, was used to amplify TCRbeta CDR3 regions from genomic DNA. The source study handled its data this way. The number of nucleated cells in each sample was estimated by amplification of reference gene primers within the assay. Sequence reads were collapsed and filtered to measure the absolute abundance of every unique TCRbeta CDR3 rearrangement. For each sample, productive Simpson clonality was calculated as the square root of Simpson's diversity index across productive rearrangements. TCRdb mirrors the immuneACCESS table, restricted to in-frame sequences. Some clones are absent from its copies; in checked studies, under half trace to an unresolved V gene, and the reason for the others is unknown. V and J calls and clone size are copied from that table; D and trimming were computed from the DNA. The sample table lists roughly 200,000 clones, approximately 83% of them with a count of one. The ten largest make up more than 2.5% of the sample.

The TCR comes from a man in his 60s with acute or convalescent COVID-19. The chain is encoded by TRBV5-4 joined to TRBJ1-6; TRBD1 is possibly the D segment (5 matching bases). The source material was peripheral blood. The DNA is TGTGCCAGCAGCTCGGGGGACTCACCCCTCCACTTT. This yields the protein CASSSGDSPLHF.